This T cell receptor (beta chain) originates from a study of blood T cell repertoires in COVID-19. Study overall: Sources were T cells, B-cell-depleted T cells, or PBMCs; the material itself was cDNA or gDNA.

In the original analysis: By means of reference gene primer amplification, nucleated cell counts were estimated. Clones were read by immunoSEQ multiplex PCR, and TCRdb kept only the in-frame ones, dropping some. V, J and clone size are taken as reported in that table, and D and trimming were inferred from the DNA itself. The table lists about 100,000 clones, just over 90% of them singletons. The V and J ends lost 2 bases and 10 bases respectively, with 8 bases between them. This CDR3 contains 12 residues. Germline V gives CDR1 KGHDR, CDR2 SFDVKD. The sequenced sample was peripheral blood. This TCR was recovered from a man aged 50-59 years with active COVID-19. The chain uses TRBV24-1 and TRBJ2-1; TRBD2 is a possible D gene (5 bases). Written as DNA, the CDR3 is TGTGCCACCAGTGATTCTAGGAGGGAGCAGTTCTTC. It is translated as CATSDSRREQFF.